The rows below give T cell receptor beta chains drawn from one sample of a study of blood T cell repertoires in COVID-19. Here immunoSEQ multiplex PCR was the method, and the copy in TCRdb shows in-frame clones only, minus some. The sample holds about 210,000 clones, about four fifths seen once. Sequencing was done on a sample of PBMCs or T cells enriched from blood (not recorded which). These receptors originate from a woman aged 50 to 60 with acute COVID-19. Each CDR3 is given with its conserved first and last residue. A D gene is named only where the DNA matches it firmly. Clone size is stated in some rows and not others, as once, few, many or a class when expanded.

j_call: TRBJ1-2
cdr3_length: 12
d_call: .
v_call: TRBV11-3
clone_size: .
cdr3_nt: TGTGCCAGCAGAATAGGGGGAAGTGGCTACACCTTC
cdr3_aa: CASRIGGSGYTF

j_call: TRBJ1-2
cdr3_length: 17
d_call: .
v_call: TRBV3-1/TRBV3-2
clone_size: .
cdr3_nt: TGTGCCAGCGCTCCGGGTGGGGACAACGGACTTTCCTATGGCTACACCTTC
cdr3_aa: CASAPGGDNGLSYGYTF

j_call: TRBJ2-3
cdr3_length: 15
d_call: TRBD2
v_call: TRBV24-1
clone_size: .
cdr3_nt: TGTGCCACCAGTGCCGGGGGGATCAACACAGATACGCAGTATTTT
cdr3_aa: CATSAGGINTDTQYF

j_call: TRBJ2-2
cdr3_length: 15
d_call: TRBD1
v_call: TRBV7-8
clone_size: once
cdr3_nt: TGTGCCAGCAGCCGACAGGGCTCGAACACCGGGGAGCTGTTTTTT
cdr3_aa: CASSRQGSNTGELFF

j_call: TRBJ2-3
cdr3_length: 15
d_call: .
v_call: TRBV19
clone_size: once
cdr3_nt: TGTGCCAGTAGTACGGACAGATTCTCGGGGGATACGCAGTATTTT
cdr3_aa: CASSTDRFSGDTQYF

j_call: TRBJ2-2
cdr3_length: 16
d_call: .
v_call: TRBV3-1/TRBV3-2
clone_size: .
cdr3_nt: TGTGCCAGCAGCCCGCTCGCGTACGCGAACACCGGGGAGCTGTTTTTT
cdr3_aa: CASSPLAYANTGELFF

j_call: TRBJ1-4
cdr3_length: 14
d_call: .
v_call: TRBV2
clone_size: .
cdr3_nt: TGTGCCAGCAGTGAAAAATCCATCAATGAAAAACTGTTTTTT
cdr3_aa: CASSEKSINEKLFF

j_call: TRBJ2-5
cdr3_length: 14
d_call: TRBD2
v_call: TRBV7-9
clone_size: many
cdr3_nt: TGTGCCAGCAGCTTACGGGGGGGTCTGGAGACCCAGTACTTC
cdr3_aa: CASSLRGGLETQYF

j_call: TRBJ1-2
cdr3_length: 11
d_call: .
v_call: TRBV10-3
clone_size: .
cdr3_nt: TGTGCCATCAAAGGGGCCTATGGCTACACCTTC
cdr3_aa: CAIKGAYGYTF

j_call: TRBJ2-3
cdr3_length: 16
d_call: TRBD1
v_call: TRBV5-1
clone_size: .
cdr3_nt: TGCGCCAGCAGCTTCCAGGGGACAGGGCGCCCAGATACGCAGTATTTT
cdr3_aa: CASSFQGTGRPDTQYF

j_call: TRBJ1-5
cdr3_length: 14
d_call: .
v_call: TRBV7-8
clone_size: .
cdr3_nt: TGTGCCAGCAGCTTAGTGGCTAGCAATCAGCCCCAGCATTTT
cdr3_aa: CASSLVASNQPQHF

j_call: TRBJ2-5
cdr3_length: 15
d_call: .
v_call: TRBV2
clone_size: .
cdr3_nt: TGTGCCAGCAGAGAAAGGGGACAACTCCAAGAGACCCAGTACTTC
cdr3_aa: CASRERGQLQETQYF

j_call: TRBJ2-2
cdr3_length: 12
d_call: .
v_call: TRBV6-5
clone_size: .
cdr3_nt: TGTGCCAGCGGGGGCGGGACCGGGGAGCTGTTTTTT
cdr3_aa: CASGGGTGELFF

j_call: TRBJ2-3
cdr3_length: 17
d_call: TRBD2
v_call: TRBV4-2
clone_size: .
cdr3_nt: TGTGCCAGCAGCCCAGAACCAAGCGGGAGTAGCACAGATACGCAGTATTTT
cdr3_aa: CASSPEPSGSSTDTQYF

j_call: TRBJ1-2
cdr3_length: 17
d_call: .
v_call: TRBV4-1
clone_size: .
cdr3_nt: TGCGCCAGCAGCCGCAGTACGGGAATAAGGGATAACTATGGCTACACCTTC
cdr3_aa: CASSRSTGIRDNYGYTF

j_call: TRBJ1-2
cdr3_length: 12
d_call: .
v_call: TRBV29-1
clone_size: many
cdr3_nt: TGCAGCGTTGAGGCAGGGGTAGGTGGCTACACCTTC
cdr3_aa: CSVEAGVGGYTF

j_call: TRBJ2-1
cdr3_length: 15
d_call: .
v_call: TRBV4-3
clone_size: .
cdr3_nt: TGCGCCAGCAGCCAAGACTGGACAGATTACAATGAGCAGTTCTTC
cdr3_aa: CASSQDWTDYNEQFF

j_call: TRBJ2-7
cdr3_length: 14
d_call: TRBD1
v_call: TRBV7-2
clone_size: .
cdr3_nt: TGTGCCAGCAGCTGGGGGACAGGGTCTAAAGAGCAGTACTTC
cdr3_aa: CASSWGTGSKEQYF

j_call: TRBJ2-1
cdr3_length: 12
d_call: .
v_call: TRBV29-1
clone_size: few
cdr3_nt: TGCAGCGTTGAATGGCTAGCGAATGAGCAGTTCTTC
cdr3_aa: CSVEWLANEQFF

j_call: TRBJ2-5
cdr3_length: 14
d_call: .
v_call: TRBV6-5
clone_size: .
cdr3_nt: TGTGCCAGCAGGAGGATTCGACAGCAAGAGACCCAGTACTTC
cdr3_aa: CASRRIRQQETQYF

j_call: TRBJ2-7
cdr3_length: 15
d_call: TRBD2
v_call: TRBV7-2
clone_size: .
cdr3_nt: TGTGCCAGCAGCCCCGGACTAGGTCGTTACTACGAGCAGTACTTC
cdr3_aa: CASSPGLGRYYEQYF

j_call: TRBJ2-7
cdr3_length: 17
d_call: .
v_call: TRBV10-3
clone_size: .
cdr3_nt: TGTGCCATCAGTGAGTCTCTGGTAGGAGGCTTATCCTACGAGCAGTACTTC
cdr3_aa: CAISESLVGGLSYEQYF

j_call: TRBJ1-1
cdr3_length: 13
d_call: .
v_call: TRBV19
clone_size: .
cdr3_nt: TGTGCCAGTAGTACGGGAGCCGGGCATGAAGCTTTCTTT
cdr3_aa: CASSTGAGHEAFF

j_call: TRBJ2-7
cdr3_length: 14
d_call: .
v_call: TRBV7-9
clone_size: few
cdr3_nt: TGTGCCAGCAGCTTAGAAACTATTGTCGACGAGCAGTACTTC
cdr3_aa: CASSLETIVDEQYF

j_call: TRBJ1-2
cdr3_length: 13
d_call: TRBD1
v_call: TRBV7-9
clone_size: .
cdr3_nt: TGTGCCAGCAGCCCGGACAGGGACTATGGCTACACCTTC
cdr3_aa: CASSPDRDYGYTF

j_call: TRBJ1-3
cdr3_length: 14
d_call: .
v_call: TRBV19
clone_size: .
cdr3_nt: TGTGCCAGTAGGACGGGTTTTGCTGGAAACACCATATATTTT
cdr3_aa: CASRTGFAGNTIYF